In this sample, the clone carrying this T cell receptor (delta chain) turned up a few times. TCRdb reapplied CATT to the reads. The sample contains a few thousand delta-chain clones, 51% of which appear only once. This CDR3 has 20 residues. In germline, CDR1 is TSWWSYY, CDR2 QGS. V lost 0 bases and J lost 3; bases outside the gene matches: 15. The sample belongs to a study of gamma-delta chains in newborns, infants, children. Study summary: Polyclonal expansion of innate γδ T cells after birth follows microbial exposure.

The TCR sequence derives from a child who received the measles vaccine. Sequenced: blood. This rearrangement joins TRDV1 to TRDJ1, with 11 bases lining up with TRDD3. The CDR3 region is CALGELCPYWGIASADKLIF. CDR3 bases: TGTGCTCTTGGGGAACTTTGCCCGTACTGGGGGATAGCCTCAGCCGATAAACTCATCTTT.